This T cell receptor beta chain was captured in a study of blood T cell repertoires in COVID-19. V shed 5 bases and J 0 bases; nucleotides not matched to a gene: 16. The CDR3 length is 19 residues. The germline CDR1 and CDR2 sequences are PRHDT and FYEKMQ (reference sequence). Clones were sequenced by immunoSEQ multiplex PCR, and TCRdb holds only the in-frame ones, with some missing. This table has 450,000 or so clones, 90% appearing once. The clonotype was recovered from a man younger than 35 who had recovered from COVID-19. The sequenced material came from PBMCs or T cells enriched from blood (not recorded which). The chain has TRBV13 and TRBJ2-3; 8 nucleotides line up with TRBD2. CDR3 protein: CASSRAGTRFAPSTDTQYF. The CDR3 DNA reads TGTGCCAGCAGCCGAGCCGGGACTAGATTCGCACCTAGCACAGATACGCAGTATTTT.